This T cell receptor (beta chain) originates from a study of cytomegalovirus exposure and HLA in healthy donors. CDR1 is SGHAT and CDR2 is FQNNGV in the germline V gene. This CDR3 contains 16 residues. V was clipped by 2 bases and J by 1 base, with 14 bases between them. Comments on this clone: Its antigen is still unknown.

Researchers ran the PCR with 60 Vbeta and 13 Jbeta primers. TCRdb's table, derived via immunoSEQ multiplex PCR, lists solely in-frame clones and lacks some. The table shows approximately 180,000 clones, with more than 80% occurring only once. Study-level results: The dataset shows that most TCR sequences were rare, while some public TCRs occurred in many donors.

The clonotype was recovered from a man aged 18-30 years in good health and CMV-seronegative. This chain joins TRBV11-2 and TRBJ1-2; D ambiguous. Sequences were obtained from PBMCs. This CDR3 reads CASSLLRGAGNYGYTF. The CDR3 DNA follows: TGTGCCAGCAGCTTACTTCGAGGAGCGGGTAACTATGGCTACACCTTC. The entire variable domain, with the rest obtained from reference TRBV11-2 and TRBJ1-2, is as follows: EAGVAQSPRYKIIEKRQSVAFWCNPISGHATLYWYQQILGQGPKLLIQFQNNGVVDDSQLPKDRFSAERLKGVDSTLKIQPAKLEDSAVYLCASSLLRGAGNYGYTFGSGTRLTVV.